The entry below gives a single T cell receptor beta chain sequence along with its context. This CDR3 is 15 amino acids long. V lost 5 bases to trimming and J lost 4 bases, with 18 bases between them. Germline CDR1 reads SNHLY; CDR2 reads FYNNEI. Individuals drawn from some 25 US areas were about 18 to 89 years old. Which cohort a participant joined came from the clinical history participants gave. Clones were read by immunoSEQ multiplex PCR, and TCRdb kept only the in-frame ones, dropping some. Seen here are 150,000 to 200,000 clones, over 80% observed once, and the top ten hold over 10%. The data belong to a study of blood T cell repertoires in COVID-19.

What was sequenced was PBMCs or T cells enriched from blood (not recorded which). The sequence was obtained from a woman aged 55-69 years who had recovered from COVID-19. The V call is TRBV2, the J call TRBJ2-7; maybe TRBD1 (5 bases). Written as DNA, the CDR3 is TGTGCCAGCAGTTCAGGGATTCAAAACGGGTACGAGCAGTACTTC. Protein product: CASSSGIQNGYEQYF.